Listed below are T cell receptor beta chains from one sample, sequenced in a study of T cells in localized non-small cell lung cancer. Produced via immunoSEQ multiplex PCR; TCRdb's table is partial and in-frame only. The sample lists a few thousand clones, around 30% seen once, with roughly an eighth in the top ten. The source was lung tumor tissue, collected before any cancer treatment. All receptors derive from a woman aged 40 to 75 with stage I lung adenocarcinoma. Each CDR3 is given with its conserved first and last residue. The D gene is left open where the match is weak. A row's size may be missing; if present it is once, few, many or a size class.

d_gene: TRBD2
j_gene: TRBJ2-5
len: 16
abundance: .
v_gene: TRBV11-3
CDR3aa: CASSRASGSRVETQYF
CDR3nt: TGTGCCAGCAGCCGTGCTAGCGGGAGTCGCGTAGAGACCCAGTACTTC

d_gene: TRBD2
j_gene: TRBJ2-3
len: 15
abundance: few
v_gene: TRBV19
CDR3aa: CASSIAGAGGDTQYF
CDR3nt: TGTGCCAGTAGTATAGCGGGAGCGGGGGGAGATACGCAGTATTTT

d_gene: .
j_gene: TRBJ1-1
len: 13
abundance: few
v_gene: TRBV18
CDR3aa: CASSPSVGTEAFF
CDR3nt: TGTGCCAGCTCTCCTTCAGTAGGCACTGAAGCTTTCTTT

d_gene: .
j_gene: TRBJ2-6
len: 17
abundance: medium-sized
v_gene: TRBV12-2
CDR3aa: CAYTPDLLTSGANVLTF
CDR3nt: TGTGCTTACACCCCGGACCTTCTCACATCTGGGGCCAACGTCCTGACTTTC

d_gene: TRBD1
j_gene: TRBJ1-1
len: 15
abundance: .
v_gene: TRBV11-3
CDR3aa: CASSQGPGGNTEAFF
CDR3nt: TGTGCCAGCAGCCAAGGCCCAGGGGGGAACACTGAAGCTTTCTTT

d_gene: .
j_gene: TRBJ2-2
len: 16
abundance: hyperexpanded
v_gene: TRBV11-3
CDR3aa: CASSSSGIEHRAELFF
CDR3nt: TGTGCCAGCAGCTCTTCCGGGATCGAACACCGGGCCGAGCTGTTTTTT

d_gene: TRBD1
j_gene: TRBJ1-2
len: 18
abundance: .
v_gene: TRBV7-6
CDR3aa: CASSQGGSFLDFSYGYTF
CDR3nt: TGTGCCAGCAGCCAAGGGGGCAGCTTTTTGGATTTTTCCTATGGCTACACCTTC

d_gene: .
j_gene: TRBJ1-1
len: 12
abundance: few
v_gene: TRBV14
CDR3aa: CASSRQYTEAFF
CDR3nt: TGTGCCAGCAGCCGACAGTACACTGAAGCTTTCTTT

d_gene: .
j_gene: TRBJ2-2
len: 14
abundance: few
v_gene: TRBV2
CDR3aa: CASFRDTYTGELFF
CDR3nt: TGTGCCAGCTTCCGGGACACCTACACCGGGGAGCTGTTTTTT

d_gene: TRBD1
j_gene: TRBJ2-7
len: 15
abundance: .
v_gene: TRBV23-1
CDR3aa: CASSQSGTGDYEQYF
CDR3nt: TGCGCCAGCAGTCAATCGGGGACAGGGGACTACGAGCAGTACTTC